This T cell receptor beta chain comes out of a study of identical twins. TCRdb ran MiXCR on the 5' RACE reads and lists one entry per CDR3 protein. The sample holds 1,800,000 or so distinct CDR3 sequences, about 30% seen once. The germline V and J ends were trimmed by 2 bases and 5 bases, with 16 bases remaining between them. The germline V gene encodes CDR1 MGHRA and CDR2 YSYEKL. The CDR3 is made up of 15 amino acids. This clonotype was seen more than once but under ten times. The genes are TRBV4-1 and TRBJ2-7; TRBD1 is a possible D gene (6 bases). This sequence was found in a newborn girl in good health. Material for sequencing was cord blood. CDR3 protein: CASSQYRELLNEQYF. DNA for the CDR3: TGCGCCAGCAGCCAATACAGGGAACTCCTAAACGAGCAGTACTTC.